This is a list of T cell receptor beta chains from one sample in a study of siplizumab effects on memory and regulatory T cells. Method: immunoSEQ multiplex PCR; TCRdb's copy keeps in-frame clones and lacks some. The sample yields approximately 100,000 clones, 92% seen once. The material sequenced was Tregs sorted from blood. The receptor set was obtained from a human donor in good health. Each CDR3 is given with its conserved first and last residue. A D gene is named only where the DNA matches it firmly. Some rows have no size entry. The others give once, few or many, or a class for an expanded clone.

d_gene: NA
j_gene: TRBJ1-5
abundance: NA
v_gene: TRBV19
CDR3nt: TGTGCCAGTTACAATGGGGCTTATCAGCCCCAGCATTTT
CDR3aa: CASYNGAYQPQHF

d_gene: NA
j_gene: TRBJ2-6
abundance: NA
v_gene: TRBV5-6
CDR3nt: TGTGCCAGCAGCTTGGAGCGGTCCTCTGGGGCCAACGTCCTGACTTTC
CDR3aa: CASSLERSSGANVLTF

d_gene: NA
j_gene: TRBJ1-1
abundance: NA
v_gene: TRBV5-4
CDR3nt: TGTGCCAGCAGCCTCTCCAATGGGAAGAACACTGAAGCTTTCTTT
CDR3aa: CASSLSNGKNTEAFF

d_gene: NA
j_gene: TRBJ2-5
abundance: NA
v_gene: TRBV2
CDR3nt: TGTGCCAGCAGAGGACAGTCGGAGACCCAGTACTTC
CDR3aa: CASRGQSETQYF

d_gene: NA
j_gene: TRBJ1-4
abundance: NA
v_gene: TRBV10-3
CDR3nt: TGTGCCATCAGAGATAACTCGGAAAAACTGTTTTTT
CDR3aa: CAIRDNSEKLFF

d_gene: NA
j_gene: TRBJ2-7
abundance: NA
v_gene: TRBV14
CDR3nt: TGTGCCAGCAGCCAAGTTAAAGGCCCCTACGAGCAGTACTTC
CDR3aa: CASSQVKGPYEQYF

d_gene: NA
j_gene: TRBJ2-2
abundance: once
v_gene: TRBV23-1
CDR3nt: TGCGCCAGCAGTCAATCGCCAGGGAGTTTCGCCGGGGAGCTGTTTTTT
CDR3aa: CASSQSPGSFAGELFF

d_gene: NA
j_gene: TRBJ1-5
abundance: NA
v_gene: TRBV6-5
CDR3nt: TGTGCCAGCAGCCCACTCTGGAGTCATCAGCCCCAGCATTTT
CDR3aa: CASSPLWSHQPQHF

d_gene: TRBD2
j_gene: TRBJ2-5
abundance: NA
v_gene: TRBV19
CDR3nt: TGTGCCAGTAGTATTCGAGGACTAGCGGGAGGGGGCGAAGAGACCCAGTACTTC
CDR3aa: CASSIRGLAGGGEETQYF

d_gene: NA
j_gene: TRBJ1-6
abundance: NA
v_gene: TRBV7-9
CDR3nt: TGTGCCAGCAGCTCCGGACCGTACGGGTCACCCCTCCACTTT
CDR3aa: CASSSGPYGSPLHF

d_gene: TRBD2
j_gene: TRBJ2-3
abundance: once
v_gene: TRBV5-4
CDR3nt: TGTGCCAGCAGCTTGCTAGCGGGAGGTGAAGATACGCAGTATTTT
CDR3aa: CASSLLAGGEDTQYF

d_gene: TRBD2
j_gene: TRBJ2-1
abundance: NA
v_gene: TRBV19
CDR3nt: TGTGCCAGTAGTCTATATAGCGGGAGTTACAATGAGCAGTTCTTC
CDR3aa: CASSLYSGSYNEQFF

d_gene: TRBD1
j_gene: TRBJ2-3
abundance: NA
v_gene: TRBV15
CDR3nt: TGTGCCACCAGCAGAGATCTCCGGGACAGGGCCCCAGATACGCAGTATTTT
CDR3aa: CATSRDLRDRAPDTQYF

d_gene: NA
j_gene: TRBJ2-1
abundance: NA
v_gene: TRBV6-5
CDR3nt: TGTGCCAGCAGCTCCTACGGACAAGACTACAATGAGCAGTTCTTC
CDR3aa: CASSSYGQDYNEQFF

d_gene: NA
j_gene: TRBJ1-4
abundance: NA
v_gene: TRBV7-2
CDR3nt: TGTGCCAGCAGCTTACCAGGATGGAATGAAAAACTGTTTTTT
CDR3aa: CASSLPGWNEKLFF

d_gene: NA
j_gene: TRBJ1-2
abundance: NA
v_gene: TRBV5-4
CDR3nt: TGTGCCAGCAGCTTGGGCGCTAACTATGGCTACACCTTC
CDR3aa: CASSLGANYGYTF

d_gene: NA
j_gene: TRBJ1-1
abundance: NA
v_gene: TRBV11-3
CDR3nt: TGTGCCAGCAGCTTAGGGACGGGCACTGAAGCTTTCTTT
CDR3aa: CASSLGTGTEAFF

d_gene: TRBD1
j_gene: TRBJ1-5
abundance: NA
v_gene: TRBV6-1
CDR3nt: TGTGCCAGCAGCTGGACAGGGGATAGCAATCAGCCCCAGCATTTT
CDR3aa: CASSWTGDSNQPQHF

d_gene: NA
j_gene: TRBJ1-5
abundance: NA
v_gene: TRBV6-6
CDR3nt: TGTGCCAGCAGTTACGAGACTTCCAATCAGCCCCAGCATTTT
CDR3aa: CASSYETSNQPQHF

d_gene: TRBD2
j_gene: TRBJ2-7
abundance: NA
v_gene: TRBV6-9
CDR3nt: TGTGCCAGCAGCCGACTAGCGGGAGGCTACGAGCAGTACTTC
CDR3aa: CASSRLAGGYEQYF

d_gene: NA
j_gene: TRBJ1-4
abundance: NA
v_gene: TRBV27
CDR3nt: TGTGCCAGCAGTGTCAGGACAGCAACTAATGAAAAACTGTTTTTT
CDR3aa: CASSVRTATNEKLFF

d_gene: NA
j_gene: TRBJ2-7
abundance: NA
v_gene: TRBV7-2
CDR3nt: TGTGCCAGCAGCCGCCGGCCCTCAGCTGGGGTCGAGCAGTACTTC
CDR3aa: CASSRRPSAGVEQYF

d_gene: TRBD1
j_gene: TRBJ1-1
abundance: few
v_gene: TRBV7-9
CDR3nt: TGTGCCAGCAGCATAGAGACAGGGGCGACTGAAGCTTTCTTT
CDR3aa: CASSIETGATEAFF

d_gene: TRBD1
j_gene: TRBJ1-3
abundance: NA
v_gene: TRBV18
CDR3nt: TGTGCCAGCTCGGACATGACAGGGGACGGAAACACCATATATTTT
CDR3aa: CASSDMTGDGNTIYF

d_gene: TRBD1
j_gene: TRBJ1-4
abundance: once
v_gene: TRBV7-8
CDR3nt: TGTGCCAGCGGATTCGGGACAGGACATTTCAATGAAAAACTGTTTTTT
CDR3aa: CASGFGTGHFNEKLFF

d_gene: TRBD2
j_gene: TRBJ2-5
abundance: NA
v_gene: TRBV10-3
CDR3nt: TGTGCCATCAGTGGTAGCGGGGGCCAAGAGACCCAGTACTTC
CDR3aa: CAISGSGGQETQYF

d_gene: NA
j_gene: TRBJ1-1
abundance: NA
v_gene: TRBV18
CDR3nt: TGTGCCAGCTCACCCAGACCGAACACTGAAGCTTTCTTT
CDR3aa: CASSPRPNTEAFF

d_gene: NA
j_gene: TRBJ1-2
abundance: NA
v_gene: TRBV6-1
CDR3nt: TGTGCCAGCAGTGAAGCTCGGCGGGGCTCTAACTATGGCTACACCTTC
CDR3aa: CASSEARRGSNYGYTF

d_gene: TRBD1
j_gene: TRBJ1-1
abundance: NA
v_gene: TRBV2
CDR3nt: TGTGCCAGCAGCTCCAGGGGGGTGAACACTGAAGCTTTCTTT
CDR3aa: CASSSRGVNTEAFF

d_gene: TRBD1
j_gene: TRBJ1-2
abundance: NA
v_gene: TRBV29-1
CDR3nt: TGCAGCGTTCTCATATTACAGGGGAATGGCTACACCTTC
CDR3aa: CSVLILQGNGYTF

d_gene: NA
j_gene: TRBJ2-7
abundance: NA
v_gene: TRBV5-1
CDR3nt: TGCGCCAGCAGCTTGGAGACACGTACCTACGAGCAGTACTTC
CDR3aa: CASSLETRTYEQYF

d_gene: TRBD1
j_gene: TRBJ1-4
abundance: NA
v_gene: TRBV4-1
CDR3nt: TGCGCCAGCAGCCAAGCCCAGCAACAGGGGTATGAAAAACTGTTTTTT
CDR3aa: CASSQAQQQGYEKLFF

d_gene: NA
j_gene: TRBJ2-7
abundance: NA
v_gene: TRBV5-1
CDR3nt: TGCGCCAGCAGCTTGGGTCCAACCAACTCCTACGAGCAGTACTTC
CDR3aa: CASSLGPTNSYEQYF

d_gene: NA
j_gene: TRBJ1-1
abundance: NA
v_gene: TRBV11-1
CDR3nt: TGTGCCAGCAGCTACTCCGATCTGAACACTGAAGCTTTCTTT
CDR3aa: CASSYSDLNTEAFF

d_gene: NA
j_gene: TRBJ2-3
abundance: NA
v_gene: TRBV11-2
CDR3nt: TGTGCCAGCAGCTTAGTCGTAGCTCCAAGCACAGATGCGCAGTATTTT
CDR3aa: CASSLVVAPSTDAQYF

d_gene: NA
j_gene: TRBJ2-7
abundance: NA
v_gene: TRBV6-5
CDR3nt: TGTGCCAGCAGTTACGCGGGGGCTTACTACGAGCAGTACTTC
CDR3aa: CASSYAGAYYEQYF

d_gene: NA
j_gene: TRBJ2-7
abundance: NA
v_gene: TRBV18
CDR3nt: TGTGCCAGCTCACCGGGTCAGGGGATATACGAGCAGTACTTC
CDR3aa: CASSPGQGIYEQYF

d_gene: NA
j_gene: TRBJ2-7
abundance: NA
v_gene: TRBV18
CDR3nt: TGTGCCAGCTCCCTGATGTCAGGGCCGGTTTTTGGCGAGCAGTACTTC
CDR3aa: CASSLMSGPVFGEQYF

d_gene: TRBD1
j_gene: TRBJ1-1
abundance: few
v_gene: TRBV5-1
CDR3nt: TGCGCCAGCAGCTCCAGACAGGGGAGGGCTGAAGCTTTCTTT
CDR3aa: CASSSRQGRAEAFF

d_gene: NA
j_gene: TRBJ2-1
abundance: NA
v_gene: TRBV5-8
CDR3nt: TGTGCCAGCAGCTTGTTACAGTCTTTTGAGCAGTTCTTC
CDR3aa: CASSLLQSFEQFF

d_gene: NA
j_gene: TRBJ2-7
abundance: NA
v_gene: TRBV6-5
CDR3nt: TGTGCCAGCAGCTACTACGAGCAGTACTTC
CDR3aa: CASSYYEQYF